Here is one TCR beta chain with its context. The antigen is undetermined. The entry originates in a study of metastatic and nonmetastatic thyroid tumors. Looking at the study overall: Peripheral blood and tumor or nodule samples from malignant and benign thyroid patients were compared.

Thyroid surgery took place with no prior treatment in any patient. Germline CDR1 and CDR2: DFQATT and SNEGSKA (reference sequence). V lost 6 bases, J lost 4 bases, and 10 bases stayed unmatched. The CDR3 runs 14 residues. Study results and caveats: Across blood and tumor, TCR beta diversity in malignant thyroid tumors was reportedly significantly higher than in benign nodules.

Original handling: Between-group CDR3 differences, defined by clinicopathological status, yielded a distant-metastasis classifier for papillary thyroid cancer. TCRdb re-analyzed the PCR reads through MiXCR. V and J calls and clone size were set by TCRdb, not the authors. The sample holds over 40,000 clones, about 25% seen once. The sample was blood. The clonotype was recovered from a male donor with papillary thyroid cancer or a benign thyroid nodule (not recorded which). Some clones in this sample may be carry-over from other donors' samples. The V call is TRBV20-1, the J call TRBJ2-7; 9 bases align to TRBD1. The DNA for the CDR3 is TGCAGTGCCCGCCAGACAGGGGGAAATTACGAGCAGTACTTC. Encoded protein: CSARQTGGNYEQYF.